One sample yielded the 32 T cell receptor beta chains listed below, sequenced in a study of blood T cell repertoires in COVID-19. Some clones are missing from TCRdb's copy, which holds only in-frame ones; the method was immunoSEQ multiplex PCR. Of 230,000 or so clones in the sample, roughly 84% were seen once. Source material: peripheral blood. The source of these receptors is a man aged 50 to 59 with active or convalescent COVID-19.

The J gene is TRBJ2-3, the V gene TRBV5-6, with TRBD2 matching 8 bases. The junction had 6 bases not matched to a gene; V was cut back by 3 bases and J by 0 bases. CDR3 length equals 16 residues. From germline, CDR1 is SGHDT and CDR2 YYEEEE. Written as DNA, the CDR3 is TGTGCCAGCAGCTCCGAAGCGGGGGATAGCACAGATACGCAGTATTTT. Amino acids: CASSSEAGDSTDTQYF. Looking up the rest from reference TRBV5-6 and TRBJ2-3 gives the full variable domain: DAGVTQSPTHLIKTRGQQVTLRCSPKSGHDTVSWYQQALGQGPQFIFQYYEEEERQRGNFPDRFSGHQFPNYSSELNVNALLLGDSALYLCASSSEAGDSTDTQYFGPGTRLTVL.

In DNA, the CDR3 is TGTGCCAGCAGTGACATAAAGGGCGGGGGGGCCGATACGCAGTATTTT. Protein: CASSDIKGGGADTQYF. This chain joins TRBV6-1 and TRBJ2-3; 9 nucleotides agree with TRBD2. The V gene's germline CDR1 is MNHNS and CDR2 SASEGT. The CDR3 length is 16 residues. J lost 6 bases, V lost 3 bases, and 10 bases had no gene match.

The chain joins TRBV7-9 to TRBJ1-6; 9 nucleotides align to TRBD1. The CDR3 extends over 16 amino acids. Per the germline V gene, CDR1 is SEHNR and CDR2 is FQNEAQ (reference sequence). Trimming took 0 bases from V and 6 from J; bases not matched to a gene: 3. DNA of the CDR3: TGTGCCAGCAGCTTAGCTGGGACAGGGATTAATTCACCCCTCCACTTT. It yields the protein CASSLAGTGINSPLHF.

This clone was recorded a few times. The V call is TRBV7-9, the J call TRBJ1-5; 7 bases match TRBD1. The CDR3 has 15 residues. The junction had 7 bases not matched to a gene; V was cut back by 5 bases and J by 3 bases. Germline assignment: CDR1 SEHNR and CDR2 FQNEAQ (reference sequence). The CDR3 loop reads CASSRDGTDNQPQHF. The CDR3 nucleotides read TGTGCCAGCAGCAGAGACGGGACAGACAATCAGCCCCAGCATTTT.

The CDR3: CSASVDLDEQFF. The CDR3 nucleotides are TGCAGTGCTAGTGTAGATCTCGATGAGCAGTTCTTC. The rearrangement links TRBV20-1 to TRBJ2-1; the D is unclear. The ends were cut back, 3 bases at V and 8 bases at J, with 11 bases in the middle. Germline lookup yields CDR1 DFQATT and CDR2 SNEGSKA (reference sequence). The CDR3 consists of 12 residues.

This sequence joins TRBV12-2 and TRBJ2-3; TRBD1 was called by the table and not checked on the DNA. TRBV12-2 is a known pseudogene. This CDR3 has 19 amino acids. CDR3 sequence reads: CASRLGDRGQRGGADTQYF. The CDR3, as DNA: TGTGCAAGTCGCTTGGGGGACAGGGGTCAAAGAGGGGGAGCAGATACGCAGTATTTT.

This chain uses TRBV7-9 with TRBJ2-5; TRBD2 aligns across 12 bases. Germline values: CDR1 SEHNR, CDR2 FQNEAQ (reference sequence). Trimming cost V 6 bases and J 4 bases; bases outside gene matches: 6. CDR3 length equals 15 residues. The CDR3 loop is CASRTLAGGSETQYF. The CDR3 bases are TGTGCCAGCAGGACACTAGCGGGGGGTTCAGAGACCCAGTACTTC.

V and J are TRBV5-4 and TRBJ2-1; 7 bases match TRBD1. CDR1 and CDR2 from the germline V gene are SGHNT and YYREEE (reference sequence). Unmatched junction bases numbered 7, after V lost 4 bases and J lost 0 bases. The CDR3 loop spans 16 amino acids. The CDR3 here is CASSPPGQSSYNEQFF. For the CDR3, the DNA is TGTGCCAGCAGCCCGCCGGGACAGAGCTCCTACAATGAGCAGTTCTTC.

This chain connects TRBV5-1 to TRBJ1-3, with D possibly being TRBD1 (5 bases). CDR1 is SGHRS, CDR2 YFSETQ, per germline. The germline V and J ends were trimmed by 2 bases and 4 bases, with 10 bases remaining between them. The CDR3 is made up of 14 amino acids. The CDR3 bases are TGCGCCAGCAGCTTAGGGGCTGGGGGAAACACCATATATTTT. Its protein is CASSLGAGGNTIYF.

The chain couples TRBV2 to TRBJ2-3, with 8 bases identical to TRBD1. This CDR3 spans 15 amino acids. Germline values: CDR1 SNHLY, CDR2 FYNNEI. V lost 6 bases and J lost 1; bases outside the gene matches: 6. The CDR3 sequence is CASSATGQGTDTQYF. The CDR3 DNA follows: TGTGCCAGCAGCGCCACGGGACAGGGCACAGATACGCAGTATTTT.

The chain couples TRBV9 to TRBJ2-2; 8 bases line up with TRBD2. CDR1 is SGDLS, CDR2 YYNGEE, per germline. The CDR3 is 15 residues long. Unmatched junction bases numbered 1, after V lost 0 bases and J lost 3 bases. This chain's CDR3 is CASSVVAGHTGELFF. In DNA, the CDR3 is TGTGCCAGCAGCGTAGTAGCGGGGCACACCGGGGAGCTGTTTTTT.

Written as DNA, the CDR3 is TGTGCCAGCAGCCCCCGGACTAGCGGGGGGCGAGGCACCGGGGAGCTGTTTTTT. As protein: CASSPRTSGGRGTGELFF. The rearrangement links TRBV7-9 to TRBJ2-2; 14 positions agree with TRBD2. V lost 5 bases and J lost 4; bases outside the gene matches: 9. CDR3 size: 18 residues. From germline, CDR1 is SEHNR and CDR2 FQNEAQ (reference sequence). Combining the CDR3 with reference TRBV7-9 and TRBJ2-2 gives the whole variable domain DTGVSQNPRHKITKRGQNVTFRCDPISEHNRLYWYRQTLGQGPEFLTYFQNEAQLEKSRLLSDRFSAERPKGSFSTLEIQRTEQGDSAMYLCASSPRTSGGRGTGELFFGEGSRLTVL.

This clone was observed a handful of times. The rearrangement joins TRBV18 to TRBJ1-5, with 8 nucleotides matching TRBD1. Germline loops: CDR1 KGHSH, CDR2 LQKENI. The CDR3 is made up of 15 amino acids. Trimming at V came to 4 bases and at J to 6 bases, leaving 8 bases not matched to a gene. CDR3 nucleotide sequence: TGTGCCAGCTCACTGGACAGGGTACGCGGTCAGCCCCAGCATTTT. Translation: CASSLDRVRGQPQHF.

This clone was recorded at least ten times. The junction departs from the called germline gene at one end, perhaps through a read error. The gene calls are TRBV4-1 and TRBJ2-5; D unresolved. Germline lookup yields CDR1 MGHRA and CDR2 YSYEKL. CDR3 length equals 15 residues. The DNA for the CDR3 is TGCGCCAGCAGCCAAGAGTTGCCCTTTCCCCAGGCTCGCCACTTC. Its translation: CASSQELPFPQARHF.

A single count supports this clone. This sequence joins TRBV27 and TRBJ1-2; D remains unclear. Germline loops: CDR1 MNHEY, CDR2 SMNVEV (reference sequence). Trimming cost V 3 bases and J 2 bases, with 10 bases left between them. This CDR3 region has 14 residues. In nucleotides, the CDR3 is TGTGCCAGCAGTTTTTCCAGATTGAACTATGGCTACACCTTC. Encoded protein: CASSFSRLNYGYTF.

This chain links TRBV11-2 with TRBJ1-1, with D uncertain. From germline, CDR1 is SGHAT and CDR2 FQNNGV. There are 15 residues in the CDR3. Trimming removed 4 bases from V and 1 base from J, with 13 bases in between. As DNA, the CDR3 is TGTGCCAGCAGCTCAAGGAGGGTCGGGAACACTGAAGCTTTCTTT. Its protein product is CASSSRRVGNTEAFF.

The V and J genes are TRBV4-1 and TRBJ2-3; TRBD2 matches at 12 bases. CDR3 length: 16 amino acids. The germline V gene has CDR1 MGHRA and CDR2 YSYEKL. Losses at the gene ends were 4 bases for V and 2 bases for J; bases not matched to a gene: 4. As DNA, the CDR3 is TGCGCCAGCAGCCCTCGACTAGCGGGGGACACAGATACGCAGTATTTT. Its translation is CASSPRLAGDTDTQYF.

This rearrangement joins TRBV5-1 to TRBJ1-5; D ambiguous. The V end lost 4 bases, the J end lost 7 bases, and 12 bases lay between the germline ends. The CDR3 covers 13 residues. Germline loops: CDR1 SGHRS, CDR2 YFSETQ. Here the CDR3 DNA reads TGCGCCAGCAGCCCGGCGGCGGGGCAGCCCCAGCATTTT. Protein product: CASSPAAGQPQHF.

In this sample, this clone turned up once. V gene TRBV19 combines with J gene TRBJ2-3; D is unclear. Germline V gene lookup returns CDR1 LNHDA and CDR2 SQIVND (reference sequence). V dropped 1 base and J dropped 5 bases, with 7 bases sitting between them. The CDR3 runs to 13 residues. CDR3 in amino acids: CASSIGLGDTQYF. CDR3 coding DNA: TGTGCCAGTAGTATAGGACTGGGAGATACGCAGTATTTT.

V is TRBV27 and J is TRBJ2-7, with D possibly TRBD1 on 6 matching bases. CDR1 is MNHEY, CDR2 SMNVEV, per germline (reference sequence). V lost 8 bases and J lost 2, with 16 bases in between. The CDR3 sequence is 14 residues long. The CDR3 bases are TGTGCCAGCGGTCGATGGACAGCAGCCTACGAGCAGTACTTC. Its translation is CASGRWTAAYEQYF.

CDR3 sequence: CASGSGVTNEKLFF. The CDR3 DNA is TGTGCCAGCGGGAGCGGGGTAACTAATGAAAAACTGTTTTTT. The chain joins TRBV28 to TRBJ1-4; the D is unclear. Germline CDR1 reads MDHEN; CDR2 reads SYDVKM. V was pared by 8 bases and J by 1 base, with 11 bases between. This CDR3 contains 14 residues.

A single count supports this clone. The CDR3 here is CASSQVARVPDTQYF. In DNA form, the CDR3 reads TGCGCCAGCAGCCAAGTAGCGAGAGTCCCAGATACGCAGTATTTT. V usage is TRBV4-3 and J usage is TRBJ2-3; tentatively, D is TRBD2 (5 bases). This CDR3 has 15 amino acids. Deletions cut 1 base from V and 4 bases from J, with 12 bases between. Per the germline V gene, CDR1 is LGHNA and CDR2 is YSLEER.

J is TRBJ2-5 and V is TRBV5-4; D uncertain. CDR3 length: 15 residues. Trimming removed 0 bases at V and 1 base at J, with 10 bases between. In germline, CDR1 is SGHNT, CDR2 YYREEE (reference sequence). The DNA of the CDR3 is TGTGCCAGCAGCTTGGATCCAGTAACCCAAGAGACCCAGTACTTC. Protein: CASSLDPVTQETQYF.

This chain connects TRBV30 to TRBJ2-7; no clear D gene. The CDR3 consists of 12 residues. Trimming pared 5 bases from V and 6 bases from J, leaving 14 bases between. Germline V lookup: CDR1 GTSNPN, CDR2 SVGIG (reference sequence). The CDR3 bases are TGTGCCTGGGGACCCGGGTTGGTCGAGCAGTACTTC. Protein sequence: CAWGPGLVEQYF.

The DNA for the CDR3 is TGTGCCAGCAGCCCCCGACTAGCGGGGGGCGATCTCAGCTCCTACAATGAGCAGTTCTTC. Translated, it gives CASSPRLAGGDLSSYNEQFF. The rearrangement joins TRBV13 to TRBJ2-1, with 13 bases aligning to TRBD2. The J segment lost 0 bases and the V segment lost 5 bases, leaving 13 bases of the junction unmatched. Germline V gene lookup returns CDR1 PRHDT and CDR2 FYEKMQ (reference sequence). CDR3 size: 20 residues.

The genes are TRBV5-6 and TRBJ2-7; a possible D gene is TRBD2 (5 bases). V shed 6 bases and J shed 5 bases, with 27 bases lying between them. The CDR3 is 17 residues long. Germline values: CDR1 SGHDT, CDR2 YYEEEE. CDR3 sequence (DNA): TGTGCCAGCACCCCAAGAGCGAGGGCCCTGGTTAGTCACGAGCAGTACTTC. Protein: CASTPRARALVSHEQYF.

In DNA form, the CDR3 reads TGCGCCAGCAGCTCAGGGGATAGGTATGGCTACACCTTC. Translation: CASSSGDRYGYTF. This sequence joins TRBV5-1 and TRBJ1-2, with D possibly being TRBD1 (6 bases). Germline V gives CDR1 SGHRS, CDR2 YFSETQ. The CDR3 spans 13 residues. With 3 bases removed from V and 5 bases from J, the gap between germline ends came to 11 bases.

This clone was found once. This sequence joins TRBV15 and TRBJ2-5; 10 bases match TRBD2. Trimming took 1 base from V and 5 from J; bases not matched to a gene: 10. The CDR3 is 17 residues long. Germline lookup yields CDR1 LNHNV and CDR2 YYDKDF (reference sequence). CDR3 residues: CATSRAGASGGRETQYF. The CDR3 DNA sequence: TGTGCCACCAGCAGAGCAGGGGCTAGCGGGGGCCGGGAGACCCAGTACTTC.

This clone showed up just once. The chain couples TRBV19 to TRBJ1-2, with D maybe TRBD1 (5 bases). CDR3 length equals 16 residues. Between the trimmed V and J ends, which lost 0 bases and 8 bases, there was a span of 19 bases. CDR1 is LNHDA and CDR2 is SQIVND in the germline V gene (reference sequence). CDR3 sequence: CASSIDQGTDLYGYTF. The CDR3, as DNA: TGTGCCAGTAGTATAGACCAGGGAACCGATCTCTACGGCTACACCTTC.

The rearrangement links TRBV29-1 to TRBJ1-1, with 10 positions matching TRBD1. The junction had 6 bases not matched to a gene; V was cut back by 4 bases and J by 4 bases. CDR1 and CDR2 (germline): SQVTM, ANQGSEA. The CDR3 extends over 14 amino acids. CDR3 sequence: CSVGKGQGSTEAFF. The CDR3 DNA reads TGCAGCGTTGGAAAGGGACAGGGGAGCACTGAAGCTTTCTTT. Looking up the rest from reference TRBV29-1 and TRBJ1-1 gives the full variable domain: SAVISQKPSRDICQRGTSLTIQCQVDSQVTMMFWYRQQPGQSLTLIATANQGSEATYESGFVIDKFPISRPNLTFSTLTVSNMSPEDSSIYLCSVGKGQGSTEAFFGQGTRLTVV.

The genes are TRBV19 and TRBJ2-3; weak D call: TRBD1 (5 bases). This CDR3 has 13 residues. Germline-derived CDR1 and CDR2 are LNHDA and SQIVND (reference sequence). Trimming left V 7 bases short and J 1 base short, with 9 bases between. CDR3: CASMGRGTDTQYF. The CDR3 DNA follows: TGTGCCAGTATGGGCAGGGGCACAGATACGCAGTATTTT.

CDR3 in DNA: TGTGCCAGCTCACCAGAGGGGGATCAGCCCCAGCATTTT. As protein: CASSPEGDQPQHF. The V gene is TRBV18, the J gene TRBJ1-5; D possibly corresponds to TRBD1 (6 bases). The CDR3 runs 13 residues. CDR1 and CDR2 (germline): KGHSH, LQKENI. With 2 bases removed from V and 5 bases from J, the gap between germline ends came to 7 bases.